This T cell receptor beta chain was sequenced in a study of T cell changes during pregnancy in multiple sclerosis. V lost 2 bases, J lost 0 bases, and 10 bases stayed unmatched. The CDR3 runs to 19 residues. Germline CDR1 SNHLY, CDR2 FYNNEI. Clones were read by immunoSEQ multiplex PCR, and TCRdb kept only the in-frame ones, dropping some. The sample has about 43,000 clones; around 90% are singletons. The clonotype was recovered from a female donor in good health, enrolled as a control in a pregnancy study. V and J are TRBV2 and TRBJ2-7; 13 bases are a match to TRBD2. The sequenced sample was peripheral blood, obtained in the first trimester of pregnancy. This CDR3 is CASSELGLAGSLRSYEQYF. The DNA for the CDR3 is TGTGCCAGCAGTGAACTGGGACTAGCGGGATCGTTACGCTCCTACGAGCAGTACTTC.